The clone carrying this TCR beta chain was observed at least ten times. The antigen is undetermined. Unique molecular identifiers tagged individual cDNA molecules. TCRdb used MiXCR to reprocess the 5' RACE reads, holding one entry per CDR3 protein. The profile shows tens of thousands of distinct CDR3 sequences, around 6% of them singletons. The data were taken from a study of early T cells in non-severe SARS-CoV-2 infection. Study context: Chains were not paired, and sequencing was done on bulk RNA from unsorted whole blood. Points from the study as a whole: VDJdb matches were skewed toward anti-spike CD8 T cell responses.

This CDR3 contains 15 residues. Trimming removed 4 bases at V and 4 bases at J, with 14 bases between. The V gene is TRBV12-3 or TRBV12-4, the J gene TRBJ1-3; D is undetermined. The receptor comes from an adult who was a healthcare worker with PCR-confirmed SARS-CoV-2 infection or an uninfected control (not recorded which). Sequenced sample: whole blood. CDR3 region: CASSYGGTPGNTIYF. CDR3 bases: TGTGCCAGCAGTTACGGAGGTACTCCCGGAAACACCATATATTTT.